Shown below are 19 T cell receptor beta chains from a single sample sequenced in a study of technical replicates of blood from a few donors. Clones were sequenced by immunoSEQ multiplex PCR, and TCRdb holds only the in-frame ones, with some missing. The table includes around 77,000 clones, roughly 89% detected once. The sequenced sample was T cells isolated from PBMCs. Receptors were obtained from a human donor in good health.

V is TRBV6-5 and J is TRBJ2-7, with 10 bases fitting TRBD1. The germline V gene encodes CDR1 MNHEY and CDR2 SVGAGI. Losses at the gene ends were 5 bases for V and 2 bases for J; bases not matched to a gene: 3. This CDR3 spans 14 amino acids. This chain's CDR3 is CASSAGQGAYEQYF. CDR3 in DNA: TGTGCCAGCAGTGCAGGACAGGGGGCCTACGAGCAGTACTTC.

CDR3 residues: CSVARGSGNTDTQYF. The CDR3, as DNA: TGCAGCGTTGCCAGGGGGAGTGGGAACACAGATACGCAGTATTTT. The chain links TRBV29-1 to TRBJ2-3; 7 bases match TRBD1. Germline loops: CDR1 SQVTM, CDR2 ANQGSEA. The J segment lost 2 bases and the V segment lost 4 bases, leaving 9 bases of the junction unmatched. The CDR3 spans 15 residues.

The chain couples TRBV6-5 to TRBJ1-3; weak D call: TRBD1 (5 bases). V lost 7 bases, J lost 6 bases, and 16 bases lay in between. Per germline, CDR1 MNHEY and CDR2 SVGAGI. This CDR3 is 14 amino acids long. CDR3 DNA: TGTGCCAGCACCTCCGACAGTCTCCTAAACACCATATATTTT. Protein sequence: CASTSDSLLNTIYF.

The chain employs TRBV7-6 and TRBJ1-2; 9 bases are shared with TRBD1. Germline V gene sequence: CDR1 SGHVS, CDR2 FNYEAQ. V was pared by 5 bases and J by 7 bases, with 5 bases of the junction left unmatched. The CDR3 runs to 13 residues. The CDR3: CASSENRGLGYTF. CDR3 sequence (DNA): TGTGCCAGCAGCGAGAACAGGGGGCTTGGCTACACCTTC.

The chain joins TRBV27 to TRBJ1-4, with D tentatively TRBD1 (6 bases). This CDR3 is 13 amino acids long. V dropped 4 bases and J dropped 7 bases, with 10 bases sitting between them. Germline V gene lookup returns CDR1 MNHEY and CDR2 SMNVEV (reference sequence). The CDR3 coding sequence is TGTGCCAGCAGTTGGACAGCCTCTGAAAAACTGTTTTTT. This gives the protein CASSWTASEKLFF.

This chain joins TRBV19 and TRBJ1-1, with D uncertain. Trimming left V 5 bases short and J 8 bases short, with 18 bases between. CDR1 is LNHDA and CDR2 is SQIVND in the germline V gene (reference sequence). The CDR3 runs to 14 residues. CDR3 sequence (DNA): TGTGCCAGTAGTTCTTCACTGCGGGCCTTAGAAGCTTTCTTT. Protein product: CASSSSLRALEAFF.

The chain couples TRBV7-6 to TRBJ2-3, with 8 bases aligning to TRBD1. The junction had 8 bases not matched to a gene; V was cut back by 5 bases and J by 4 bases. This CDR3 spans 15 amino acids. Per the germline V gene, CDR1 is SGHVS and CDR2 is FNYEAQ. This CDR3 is CASSGRQGHPDTQYF. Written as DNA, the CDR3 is TGTGCCAGCAGCGGTCGACAGGGGCATCCAGATACGCAGTATTTT.

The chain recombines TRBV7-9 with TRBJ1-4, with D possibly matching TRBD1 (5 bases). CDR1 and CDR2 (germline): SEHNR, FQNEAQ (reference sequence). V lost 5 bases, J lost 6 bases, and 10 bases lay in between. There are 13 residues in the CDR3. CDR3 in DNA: TGTGCCAGCAGCCCCCAGGGCTATGAAAAACTGTTTTTT. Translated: CASSPQGYEKLFF.

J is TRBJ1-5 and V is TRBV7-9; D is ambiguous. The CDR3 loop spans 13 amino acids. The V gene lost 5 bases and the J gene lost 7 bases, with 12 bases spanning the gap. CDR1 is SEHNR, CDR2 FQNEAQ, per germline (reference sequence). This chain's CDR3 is CASSKASGQPQHF. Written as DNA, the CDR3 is TGTGCCAGCAGCAAGGCGTCAGGCCAGCCCCAGCATTTT. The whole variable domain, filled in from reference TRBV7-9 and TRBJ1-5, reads DTGVSQNPRHKITKRGQNVTFRCDPISEHNRLYWYRQTLGQGPEFLTYFQNEAQLEKSRLLSDRFSAERPKGSFSTLEIQRTEQGDSAMYLCASSKASGQPQHFGDGTRLSIL.

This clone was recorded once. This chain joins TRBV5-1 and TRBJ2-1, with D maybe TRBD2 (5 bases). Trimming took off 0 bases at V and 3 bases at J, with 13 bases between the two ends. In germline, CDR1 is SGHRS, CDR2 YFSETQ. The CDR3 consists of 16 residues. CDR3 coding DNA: TGCGCCAGCAGCTTGGCCACCGGGATGTACTACAATGAGCAGTTCTTC. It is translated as CASSLATGMYYNEQFF.

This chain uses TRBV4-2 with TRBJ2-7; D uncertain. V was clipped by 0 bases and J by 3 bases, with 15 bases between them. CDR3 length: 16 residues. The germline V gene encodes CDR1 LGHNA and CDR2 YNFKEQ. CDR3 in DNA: TGTGCCAGCAGCCAAGAGGTCTTAGGAGAGGACTACGAGCAGTACTTC. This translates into CASSQEVLGEDYEQYF.

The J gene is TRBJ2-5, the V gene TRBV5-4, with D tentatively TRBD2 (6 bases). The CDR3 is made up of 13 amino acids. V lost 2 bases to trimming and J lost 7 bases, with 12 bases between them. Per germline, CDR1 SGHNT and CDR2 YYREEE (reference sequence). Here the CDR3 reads CASSFTTGGTQYF. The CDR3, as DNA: TGTGCCAGCAGCTTTACCACCGGGGGGACCCAGTACTTC.

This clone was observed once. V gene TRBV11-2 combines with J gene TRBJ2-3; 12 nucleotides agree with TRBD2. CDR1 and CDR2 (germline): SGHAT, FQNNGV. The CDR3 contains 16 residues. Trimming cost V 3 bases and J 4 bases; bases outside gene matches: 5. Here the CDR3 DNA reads TGTGCCAGCAGCTTTCTACGGACTAGCGGGGCAGATACGCAGTATTTT. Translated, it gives CASSFLRTSGADTQYF.

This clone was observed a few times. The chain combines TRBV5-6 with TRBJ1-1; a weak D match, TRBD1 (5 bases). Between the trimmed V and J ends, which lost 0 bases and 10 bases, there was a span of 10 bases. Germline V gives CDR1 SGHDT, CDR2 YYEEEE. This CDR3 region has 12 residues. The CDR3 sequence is CASSLVGEGAFF. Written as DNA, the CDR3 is TGTGCCAGCAGCTTGGTGGGGGAGGGAGCTTTCTTT.

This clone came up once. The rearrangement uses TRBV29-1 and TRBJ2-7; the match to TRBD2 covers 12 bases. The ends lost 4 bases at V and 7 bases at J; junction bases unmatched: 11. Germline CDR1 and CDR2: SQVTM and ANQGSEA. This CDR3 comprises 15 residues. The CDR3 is CSVVPSGRAYGEQYF. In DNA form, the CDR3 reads TGCAGCGTTGTACCTAGCGGGAGGGCCTATGGAGAGCAGTACTTC.

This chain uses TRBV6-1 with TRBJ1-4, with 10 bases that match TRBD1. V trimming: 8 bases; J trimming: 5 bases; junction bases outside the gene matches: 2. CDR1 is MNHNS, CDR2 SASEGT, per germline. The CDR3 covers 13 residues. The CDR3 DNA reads TGTGCCAGCGGGGGACAGGGGAATGAAAAACTGTTTTTT. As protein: CASGGQGNEKLFF.

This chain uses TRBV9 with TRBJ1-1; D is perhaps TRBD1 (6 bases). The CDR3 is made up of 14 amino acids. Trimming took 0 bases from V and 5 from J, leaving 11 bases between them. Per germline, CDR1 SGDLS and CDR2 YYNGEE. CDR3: CASSVGQGLTEAFF. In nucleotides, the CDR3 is TGTGCCAGCAGCGTAGGCCAGGGGCTGACTGAAGCTTTCTTT.

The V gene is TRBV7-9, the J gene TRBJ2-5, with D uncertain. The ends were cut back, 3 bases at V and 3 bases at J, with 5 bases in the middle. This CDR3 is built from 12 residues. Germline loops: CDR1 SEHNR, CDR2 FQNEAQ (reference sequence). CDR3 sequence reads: CASSFPEETQYF. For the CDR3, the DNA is TGTGCCAGCAGCTTCCCCGAAGAGACCCAGTACTTC.

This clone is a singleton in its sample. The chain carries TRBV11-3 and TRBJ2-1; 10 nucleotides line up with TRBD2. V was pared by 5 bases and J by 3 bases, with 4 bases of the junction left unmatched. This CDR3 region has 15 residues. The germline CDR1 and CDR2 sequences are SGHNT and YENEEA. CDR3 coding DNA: TGTGCCAGCAGCCCCGGACTAGCGGACTACAATGAGCAGTTCTTC. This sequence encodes CASSPGLADYNEQFF.